This entry lists 2 T cell receptor beta chains sequenced from one sample in a study of CD8 T cells in Susac syndrome. It was with random hexamers that roughly 0.5 to 1 ug RNA was reverse transcribed. TCRdb analysed the immunoSEQ multiplex PCR reads with MiXCR anew, one entry per CDR3 protein. The table records 100,000 to 150,000 distinct CDR3 sequences, around 94% of them present only once. The sequenced material came from CD4+ T cells from PBMCs. Receptors originate from a human donor in good health.

V usage is TRBV10-3 and J usage is TRBJ2-7; perhaps TRBD2 as D (5 bases). Germline assignment: CDR1 ENHRY and CDR2 SYGVKD. This CDR3 contains 11 residues. The V end was cut by 8 bases, the J end by 7 bases, with 12 bases between. Here the CDR3 reads CAIGTGFEQYF. DNA for the CDR3: TGTGCCATCGGTACGGGATTTGAGCAGTACTTC.

The genes are TRBV28 and TRBJ2-7; D is ambiguous. CDR3 length: 14 amino acids. Trimming left V 5 bases short and J 2 bases short, with 13 bases between. Germline V gives CDR1 MDHEN, CDR2 SYDVKM. The CDR3 loop reads CASSTHDGTYEQYF. DNA of the CDR3: TGTGCCAGCAGTACCCACGACGGAACCTACGAGCAGTACTTC. Using reference TRBV28 and TRBJ2-7 for the parts outside the CDR3, the full variable domain is DVKVTQSSRYLVKRTGEKVFLECVQDMDHENMFWYRQDPGLGLRLIYFSYDVKMKEKGDIPEGYSVSREKKERFSLILESASTNQTSMYLCASSTHDGTYEQYFGPGTRLTVT.